These 25 T cell receptor beta chains share one sample of origin, sequenced in a study of T cells in Graves' hyperthyroidism and ophthalmopathy. RNA transcripts provided the source from which TCR beta CDR3 regions were amplified. HTBI primers were used for first-round RT-PCR of the TCR CDR3. Using its own MiXCR run on the multiplex PCR reads, TCRdb lists one record per CDR3 protein. Of about 400,000 distinct CDR3 sequences in the sample, approximately 16% were seen once. Material: blood. These receptor sequences come from a woman aged 55 to 70 with Graves' ophthalmopathy.

This clonotype was seen at least ten times. The gene calls are TRBV6-2 or TRBV6-3 and TRBJ1-1; 10 nucleotides align to TRBD1. Trimming cost V 7 bases and J 1 base; bases outside gene matches: 6. CDR3 size: 15 residues. Germline CDR1 and CDR2: MNHEY and SVGEGT. Here the CDR3 DNA reads TGTGCCAGCAAAGGGACAGGGGTAAGGAACACTGAAGCTTTCTTT. It specifies CASKGTGVRNTEAFF.

This clonotype was detected ten times or more. The chain combines TRBV2 with TRBJ2-7; the match to TRBD2 covers 8 bases. The CDR3 is made up of 13 amino acids. Trimming at V came to 5 bases and at J to 6 bases, leaving 6 bases not matched to a gene. CDR1 and CDR2 (germline): SNHLY, FYNNEI. CDR3 nucleotides: TGTGCCAGCAGTTTAACTAGCGGCGTCGAGCAGTACTTC. Its translation: CASSLTSGVEQYF.

In its sample, this clonotype was seen a few times. This CDR3 is CASSQGDRGAGNTIYF. The CDR3 region has the DNA TGTGCCAGCAGCCAAGGGGACAGGGGCGCTGGAAACACCATATATTTT. The chain joins TRBV14 to TRBJ1-3, with TRBD1 matching over 10 bases. Per germline, CDR1 SGHDN and CDR2 FVKESK. CDR3 length: 16 amino acids. The V segment lost 1 base and the J segment 2 bases; nucleotides outside the gene matches: 2.

This clonotype was recorded at least ten times. The chain uses TRBV5-1 and TRBJ2-1; 8 bases are shared with TRBD1. V was clipped by 0 bases and J by 4 bases; unmatched bases: 9. Germline assignment: CDR1 SGHRS and CDR2 YFSETQ. The CDR3 has 17 residues. CDR3 sequence (DNA): TGCGCCAGCAGCTTGGGGACAGGGCAGATCCTTTACAATGAGCAGTTCTTC. Translating it yields CASSLGTGQILYNEQFF.

This clonotype was counted ten times or more. The J gene is TRBJ2-7, the V gene TRBV6-2 or TRBV6-3; 8 nucleotides match TRBD2. CDR1 is MNHEY, CDR2 SVGEGT, per germline. The CDR3 contains 15 residues. After removal of 5 bases from V and 6 bases from J, the junction contained 12 bases not matched to a gene. The CDR3 is CASSASGSGSSEQYF. CDR3 DNA: TGTGCCAGCAGTGCCAGCGGGAGTGGGTCCAGCGAGCAGTACTTC.

The gene calls are TRBV4-2 and TRBJ2-3, with 14 positions matching TRBD2. The germline gives CDR1 LGHNA, CDR2 YNFKEQ. This CDR3 has 17 residues. J lost 5 bases, V lost 0 bases, and 4 bases had no gene match. The CDR3 sequence is CASSQDPGTSGGDTQYF. In DNA form, the CDR3 reads TGTGCCAGCAGCCAAGATCCCGGGACTAGCGGGGGAGATACGCAGTATTTT.

This clonotype was observed a few times. This rearrangement joins TRBV9 to TRBJ2-1, with TRBD1 as a possible D gene (6 bases). Germline V lookup: CDR1 SGDLS, CDR2 YYNGEE. V gave up 2 bases and J gave up 6 bases, with 12 bases separating them. The CDR3 runs to 14 residues. CDR3 residues: CASSVGAAVNEQFF. The DNA for the CDR3 is TGTGCCAGCAGCGTGGGGGCGGCCGTCAATGAGCAGTTCTTC.

This clonotype was recorded many times. This sequence joins TRBV11-2 and TRBJ1-5; tentative D call: TRBD1 (6 bases). The germline V and J ends were trimmed by 1 base and 4 bases, with 11 bases remaining between them. The CDR3 runs 15 residues. Germline V gives CDR1 SGHAT, CDR2 FQNNGV. For the CDR3, the DNA is TGTGCCAGCAGCTTAGTTTTGGGGGCGAATCAGCCCCAGCATTTT. Its protein product is CASSLVLGANQPQHF.

At least ten counts were recorded for this clonotype. The rearrangement links TRBV2 to TRBJ1-2; no definite D call. Trimming took 8 bases from V and 8 from J, leaving 18 bases between them. This CDR3 is built from 13 residues. CDR1 is SNHLY and CDR2 is FYNNEI in the germline V gene. The DNA of the CDR3 is TGTGCCAGCGCCCTGGAGGGAGGGAGAGGCTACACCTTC. Translation gives CASALEGGRGYTF.

Ten or more counts support this clonotype. The chain links TRBV3-1 to TRBJ2-7; tentative D call: TRBD2 (6 bases). From germline, CDR1 is LGHDT and CDR2 YNNKEL (reference sequence). With 1 base removed from V and 5 bases from J, the gap between germline ends came to 12 bases. The CDR3 sequence is 14 residues long. The CDR3 DNA reads as TGTGCCAGCAGCCAAGGACTAGAGCGACACGAGCAGTACTTC. Translated, it gives CASSQGLERHEQYF.

This clonotype occurred many times. The chain carries TRBV12-3 or TRBV12-4 and TRBJ2-1; the match to TRBD2 covers 7 bases. The ends lost 3 bases at V and 6 bases at J; junction bases unmatched: 8. The CDR3 loop spans 15 amino acids. In DNA form, the CDR3 reads TGTGCCAGCAGTTTTGGTGCGGGAGTAAGCAATGAGCAGTTCTTC. Amino acids: CASSFGAGVSNEQFF.

This clonotype was seen many times. The chain has TRBV15 and TRBJ1-2; D call uncertain. The CDR3 runs to 14 residues. From germline, CDR1 is LNHNV and CDR2 YYDKDF (reference sequence). Trimming stripped 1 base from V and 4 bases from J, with 10 bases between. CDR3 in DNA: TGTGCCACCAGCAGAGGGGGTGTGCCCTATGGCTACACCTTC. Translated, it gives CATSRGGVPYGYTF.

Of note for this clonotype: A much larger clone sits a single nucleotide away, making a read error possible. The rearrangement links TRBV28 to TRBJ2-7; 8 bases map to TRBD1. This CDR3 region has 17 residues. CDR1 is MDHEN and CDR2 is SYDVKM in the germline V gene. CDR3 sequence reads: CASSFVQGVGRAYERYF. CDR3 nucleotide sequence: TGTGCCAGCAGTTTCGTACAGGGGGTAGGACGGGCCTACGAGCGGTACTTC.

There are many counts of this clonotype. The chain couples TRBV3-1 to TRBJ2-1, with D unclear. The V gene's germline CDR1 is LGHDT and CDR2 YNNKEL (reference sequence). The germline V and J ends were trimmed by 3 bases and 1 base, with 13 bases remaining between them. The CDR3 loop spans 16 amino acids. The CDR3 here is CASSQGFSGSYNEQFF. CDR3 DNA sequence: TGTGCCAGCAGCCAGGGCTTTAGTGGTTCCTACAATGAGCAGTTCTTC.

This clonotype was picked up many times. The chain couples TRBV11-3 to TRBJ2-3; TRBD1 might be the D (5 bases). The CDR3 spans 13 residues. Germline V CDR1 and CDR2: SGHNT, YENEEA. Trimming removed 4 bases from V and 4 bases from J, with 9 bases in between. CDR3 sequence: CASSSWGADTQYF. CDR3 sequence (DNA): TGTGCCAGCAGCTCCTGGGGCGCAGATACGCAGTATTTT.

This clonotype was seen ten or more times. V is TRBV30 and J is TRBJ2-7, with 11 bases fitting TRBD2. Trimming at V came to 4 bases and at J to 1 base, leaving 12 bases not matched to a gene. The CDR3 loop spans 17 amino acids. CDR1 is GTSNPN and CDR2 is SVGIG in the germline V gene (reference sequence). CDR3 sequence reads: CAWNPSSGTSGSYEQYF. DNA of the CDR3: TGTGCCTGGAACCCTTCCTCCGGGACTAGCGGTTCCTACGAGCAGTACTTC.

This clonotype was picked up a small number of times. This chain connects TRBV2 to TRBJ1-1, with TRBD1 matching 9 bases. This CDR3 contains 15 residues. V shed 4 bases, J shed 5 bases, and the junction held 8 bases outside the gene matches. Germline V gene sequence: CDR1 SNHLY, CDR2 FYNNEI. The CDR3 reads CASSVRQGVGTEAFF. The DNA of the CDR3 is TGTGCCAGCAGTGTTCGACAGGGGGTGGGTACTGAAGCTTTCTTT.

This clonotype was observed a single time. V gene TRBV10-3 combines with J gene TRBJ2-3; 9 bases line up with TRBD1. The CDR3 sequence is 14 residues long. Germline CDR1 is ENHRY and CDR2 is SYGVKD. The ends lost 4 bases at V and 1 base at J; junction bases unmatched: 0. CDR3 sequence (DNA): TGTGCCATCAGTGGGACAGGGGGCACAGATACGCAGTATTTT. Translated: CAISGTGGTDTQYF.

This clonotype was detected ten times or more. This chain joins TRBV5-6 and TRBJ2-7; D may correspond to TRBD1 or TRBD2 (5 bases each). Germline loops: CDR1 SGHDT, CDR2 YYEEEE. Trimming removed 4 bases at V and 0 bases at J, with 14 bases between. The CDR3 sequence is 15 residues long. In DNA form, the CDR3 reads TGTGCCAGCAGCGCAGCCGGGACGGCCTCCTACGAGCAGTACTTC. It specifies CASSAAGTASYEQYF.

The rearrangement joins TRBV24-1 to TRBJ2-1; no reliable D call. Germline CDR1 KGHDR, CDR2 SFDVKD. This CDR3 has 14 amino acids. The V end was cut by 4 bases, the J end by 7 bases, with 13 bases between. Here the CDR3 DNA reads TGTGCCACCAGTGACCCAACCGTTAGGAATGAGCAGTTCTTC. This encodes CATSDPTVRNEQFF.

This clonotype has a handful of counts. The chain uses TRBV4-1 and TRBJ2-5, with D perhaps matching TRBD2 (6 bases). CDR3 length: 14 residues. Germline V gene data show CDR1 as MGHRA and CDR2 as YSYEKL. V was cut by 2 bases and J by 1 base, with 8 bases left in between. This CDR3 reads CASSQPGLQETQYF. Here the CDR3 DNA reads TGCGCCAGCAGCCAACCGGGACTCCAAGAGACCCAGTACTTC.

The chain uses TRBV5-1 and TRBJ2-7; 7 bases fit TRBD1. V was clipped by 6 bases and J by 0 bases; unmatched bases: 6. The CDR3 spans 14 residues. Germline loops: CDR1 SGHRS, CDR2 YFSETQ. CDR3 in DNA: TGCGCCAGCACAAGGGGGCCCCTCTCCTACGAGCAGTACTTC. Its protein is CASTRGPLSYEQYF.

This clonotype was seen more than once but under ten times. The chain has TRBV6-1 and TRBJ2-1; 10 bases are shared with TRBD2. CDR1 MNHNS and CDR2 SASEGT come from the germline V gene. Trimming cost V 5 bases and J 6 bases; bases outside gene matches: 10. CDR3 length equals 16 residues. The CDR3 loop is CASSLMTSGHLNEQFF. The CDR3 region has the DNA TGTGCCAGCAGTTTGATGACTAGCGGGCATCTCAATGAGCAGTTCTTC.

This clonotype was counted many times. The chain has TRBV5-1 and TRBJ1-5; D unresolved. The V end was cut by 0 bases, the J end by 0 bases, with 7 bases between. Germline lookup yields CDR1 SGHRS and CDR2 YFSETQ. The CDR3 spans 15 residues. The CDR3 loop is CASSLDGSSNQPQHF. The CDR3 bases are TGCGCCAGCAGCTTGGACGGCAGTAGCAATCAGCCCCAGCATTTT.

This clonotype was recorded a few times. J is TRBJ2-5 and V is TRBV6-1; 8 bases align to TRBD2. The CDR3 is 19 amino acids. The germline CDR1 and CDR2 sequences are MNHNS and SASEGT. The ends lost 0 bases at V and 4 bases at J; junction bases unmatched: 16. CDR3 sequence reads: CASSEARTGSFGRGETQYF. DNA of the CDR3: TGTGCCAGCAGTGAAGCGCGGACTGGTTCTTTCGGGAGGGGAGAGACCCAGTACTTC.